This T cell receptor beta chain appears in the sequencing data of a study of CD8 T cells in Susac syndrome. Broader study findings: The CD4+ T cell repertoires of Susac syndrome were found to show no clonal expansion.

The trim removed 2 bases at V and 2 bases at J, leaving 2 bases unmatched. The CDR3 is 13 amino acids. Germline V gene data show CDR1 as GTSNPN and CDR2 as SVGIG (reference sequence). Random hexamers primed reverse transcription of about 0.45 to 1 ug RNA. The amplification used immunoSEQ multiplex PCR on TCR beta CDR3; it spanned 54 Vbeta and 13 Jbeta. TCRdb independently ran MiXCR on the immunoSEQ multiplex PCR reads; one entry per CDR3 protein. Of about 140,000 distinct CDR3 sequences in the sample, around 93% are singletons; the top ten hold more than 0.14%. Only one count was recorded for this clonotype. Its antigen is still unknown. CD8+ and CD4+ T cells from blood underwent TCR beta sequencing, which was carried out in a high-throughput format. Negative isolation was used for CD8+ and CD4+ T cells, and FACS enrichment was applied to TEMRA cells.

This rearrangement joins TRBV30 to TRBJ1-2; 7 positions agree with TRBD1. The sequenced sample consisted of CD4+ T cells from PBMCs. The sequence was obtained from a human donor with Susac syndrome. CDR3: CAWSPDRNYGYTF. The CDR3, as DNA: TGTGCCTGGAGTCCGGACAGGAACTATGGCTACACCTTC.